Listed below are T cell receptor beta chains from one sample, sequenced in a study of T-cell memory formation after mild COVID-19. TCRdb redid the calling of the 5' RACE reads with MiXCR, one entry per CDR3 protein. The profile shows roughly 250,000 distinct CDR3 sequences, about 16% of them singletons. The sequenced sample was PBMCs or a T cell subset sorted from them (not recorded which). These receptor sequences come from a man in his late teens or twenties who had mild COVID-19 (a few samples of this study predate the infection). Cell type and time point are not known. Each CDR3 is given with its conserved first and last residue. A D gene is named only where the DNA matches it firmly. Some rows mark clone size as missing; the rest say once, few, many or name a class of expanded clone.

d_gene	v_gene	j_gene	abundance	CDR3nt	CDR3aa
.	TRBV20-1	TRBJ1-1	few	TGCAGTGCTAGAGATCCTAGGGGGACGGACACTGAAGCTTTCTTT	CSARDPRGTDTEAFF
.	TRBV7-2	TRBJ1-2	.	TGTGCCAGCAGCCCCCCCGGGCGGGGGGCCGGAGGCTACACCTTC	CASSPPGRGAGGYTF
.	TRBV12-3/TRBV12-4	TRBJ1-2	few	TGTGCCAGCAGTTTAGCGTTGCCGGCCTTCGGCGGCTACACCTTC	CASSLALPAFGGYTF
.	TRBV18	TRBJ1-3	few	TGTGCCAGCTCACCCTCGGTCGGGGGAATCGGCAACACCATATATTTT	CASSPSVGGIGNTIYF
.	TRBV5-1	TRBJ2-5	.	TGCGCCAGCAGCTTGGTGTCCTTGAAAGAGACCCATTACTTC	CASSLVSLKETHYF
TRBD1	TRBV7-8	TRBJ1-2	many	TGTGCCAGCAGCTTATTAACAGGGGTGAATGGCTACACCTTC	CASSLLTGVNGYTF
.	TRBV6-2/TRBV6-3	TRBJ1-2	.	TGTGCCAGCAGTTACGCGACGGGGTCGGGCGGCTACACCTTC	CASSYATGSGGYTF
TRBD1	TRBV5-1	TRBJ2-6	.	TGCGCCAGCAGCCGGACAGGGGTAACAGGGGCCAACGTCCTGACTTTC	CASSRTGVTGANVLTF
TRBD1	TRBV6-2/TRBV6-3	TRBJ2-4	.	TGTGCCAGCACCCGATTTGGACAGGGTCTAGCCAAAAACATTCAGTACTTC	CASTRFGQGLAKNIQYF
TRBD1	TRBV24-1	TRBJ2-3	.	TGTGCCACCAGTGATCCCCATGGACAGGGGGCAGATACGCAGTATTTT	CATSDPHGQGADTQYF
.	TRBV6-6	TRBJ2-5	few	TGTGCCAGCAGTTACCCCGGGCAGACCCAGTACTTC	CASSYPGQTQYF
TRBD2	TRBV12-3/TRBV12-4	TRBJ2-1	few	TGTGCCAGCAGACCGGGGGAGGGGCGGACGGGGAACCGGAACAATGAGCAGTTCTTC	CASRPGEGRTGNRNNEQFF
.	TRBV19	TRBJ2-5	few	TGTGCCAGTAGTATAACCAGCCCGGACTTC	CASSITSPDF